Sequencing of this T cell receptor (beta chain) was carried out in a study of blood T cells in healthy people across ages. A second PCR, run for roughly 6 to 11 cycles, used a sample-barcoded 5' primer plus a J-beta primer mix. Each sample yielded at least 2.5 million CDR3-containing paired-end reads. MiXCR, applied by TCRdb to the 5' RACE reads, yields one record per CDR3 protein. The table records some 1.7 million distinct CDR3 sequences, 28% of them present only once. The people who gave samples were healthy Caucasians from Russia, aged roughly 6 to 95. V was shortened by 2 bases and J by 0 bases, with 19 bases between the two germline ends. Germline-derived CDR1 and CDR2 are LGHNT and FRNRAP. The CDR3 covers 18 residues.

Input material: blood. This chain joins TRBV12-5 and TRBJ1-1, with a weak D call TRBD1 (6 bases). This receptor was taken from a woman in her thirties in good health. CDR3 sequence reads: CASGLTFAAGDMNTEAFF. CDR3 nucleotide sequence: TGTGCTAGTGGTTTGACATTTGCGGCAGGGGACATGAACACTGAAGCTTTCTTT.